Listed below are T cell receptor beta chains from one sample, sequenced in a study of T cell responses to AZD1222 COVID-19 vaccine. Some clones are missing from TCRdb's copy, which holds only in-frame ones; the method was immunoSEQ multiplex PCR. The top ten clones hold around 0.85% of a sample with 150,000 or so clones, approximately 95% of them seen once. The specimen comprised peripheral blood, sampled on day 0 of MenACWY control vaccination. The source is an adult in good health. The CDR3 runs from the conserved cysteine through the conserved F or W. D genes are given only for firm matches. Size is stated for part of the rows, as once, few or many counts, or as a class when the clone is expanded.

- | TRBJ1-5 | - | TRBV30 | TGTGCCTGGAGGGCAGCCGGAGGGCCCCAGCATTTT | CAWRAAGGPQHF
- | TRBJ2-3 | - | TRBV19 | TGTGCCAGTAGTATAAGATCTAGCACAGATACGCAGTATTTT | CASSIRSSTDTQYF
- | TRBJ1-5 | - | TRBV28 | TGTGCCAGCAGTTTACCGGGGGCGAGCAATCAGCCCCAGCATTTT | CASSLPGASNQPQHF
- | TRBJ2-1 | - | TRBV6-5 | TGTGCCACCTCTCCGAGGGCGGGGACCCACAATGAGCAGTTCTTC | CATSPRAGTHNEQFF
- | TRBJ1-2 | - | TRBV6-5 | TGTGCCAGCAGCCCAGGGGCCGGTGGCTACACCTTC | CASSPGAGGYTF
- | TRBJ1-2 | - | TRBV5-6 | TGTGCCAGCAGCTTAGGGATCCCTAACTATGGCTACACCTTC | CASSLGIPNYGYTF
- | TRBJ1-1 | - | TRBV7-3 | TGTGCCAGCAGCTTAATGGCCGGGACGAGCACTGAAGCTTTCTTT | CASSLMAGTSTEAFF
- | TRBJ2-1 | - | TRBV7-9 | TGTGCCAGCAGCTTAGCAGTGCAGGGCGGTGAGCAGTTCTTC | CASSLAVQGGEQFF
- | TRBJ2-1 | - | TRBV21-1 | TGTGCCAGCAGCTCCCGGGGGACAACGAAATACAATGAGCAGTTCTTC | CASSSRGTTKYNEQFF
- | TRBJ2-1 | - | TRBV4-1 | TGCGCCAGCAGCCAAGAGGACCTAGCCTACAATGAGCAGTTCTTC | CASSQEDLAYNEQFF
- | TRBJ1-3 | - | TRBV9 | TGTGCCAGCAGCGGGTCTCGGGACTCTGGAAACACCATATATTTT | CASSGSRDSGNTIYF
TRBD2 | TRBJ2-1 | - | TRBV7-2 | TGTGCCAGCAGCCAACGGACTAGCGGGAACGATGAGCAGTTCTTC | CASSQRTSGNDEQFF
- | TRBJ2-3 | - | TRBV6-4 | TGTGCCAGCAGTGAGCATGACGGAGGCGGAACAGATACGCAGTATTTT | CASSEHDGGGTDTQYF
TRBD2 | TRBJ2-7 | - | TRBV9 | TGTGCCAGCAGCGTAAATCGAGCGGGAGTGGGCGAGCAGTACTTC | CASSVNRAGVGEQYF
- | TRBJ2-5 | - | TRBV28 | TGTGCCAGCAGTTTAGGGGGTGAGGGGAGGCAGACCCAGTACTTC | CASSLGGEGRQTQYF
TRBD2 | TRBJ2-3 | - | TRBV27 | TGTGCCAGCAGTCCACTCAAAACTAGCGGAGCAATAGATACGCAGTATTTT | CASSPLKTSGAIDTQYF
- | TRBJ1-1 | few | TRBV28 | TGTGCCAGCAGTTCCCCACACCGGGGCAGGGCGGATGAAGCTTTCTTT | CASSSPHRGRADEAFF
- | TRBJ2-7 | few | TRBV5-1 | TGCGCCAGCAGCTTTGGAAATTCCTACGAGCAGTACTTC | CASSFGNSYEQYF
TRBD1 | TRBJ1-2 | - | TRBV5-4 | TGTGCCAGCAGCTTGGGGACAGGCAACACTAACTATGGCTACACCTTC | CASSLGTGNTNYGYTF
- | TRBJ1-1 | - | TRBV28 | TGTGCCAGCAGTTTAAGTCGATCGAACACTGAAGCTTTCTTT | CASSLSRSNTEAFF
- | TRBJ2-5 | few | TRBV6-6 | TGTGCCAGCAGTTACTCGATTGCAGAGACCCAGTACTTC | CASSYSIAETQYF
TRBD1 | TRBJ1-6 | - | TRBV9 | TGTGCCAGCAGCGCGGGACAGTTGGGCCACCTCCACTTT | CASSAGQLGHLHF
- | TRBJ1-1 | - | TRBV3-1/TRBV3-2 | TGTGCCAGCAGCCACTCCCTAGGCGAAGCTTTCTTT | CASSHSLGEAFF
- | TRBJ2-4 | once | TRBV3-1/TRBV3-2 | TGTGCCAGCAGCCAAGCGCTCGCTAGGGGGGTTCTTGGCATTCAGTACTTC | CASSQALARGVLGIQYF
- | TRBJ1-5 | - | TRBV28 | TGTGCCAGCAGTTTTGGGTGGGCAGGGACTAGCAATCAGCCCCAGCATTTT | CASSFGWAGTSNQPQHF
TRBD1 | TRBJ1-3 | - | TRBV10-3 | TGTGCCATCAGCGGGACAGACTCTGGAAACACCATATATTTT | CAISGTDSGNTIYF
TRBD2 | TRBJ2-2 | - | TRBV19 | TGTGCCAGTAGTATCTCTAGCGGGGGACAAAACACCGGGGAGCTGTTTTTT | CASSISSGGQNTGELFF
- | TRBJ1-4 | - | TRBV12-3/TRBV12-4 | TGTGCCAGCAGTTTGGCGGATGAAAAACTGTTTTTT | CASSLADEKLFF
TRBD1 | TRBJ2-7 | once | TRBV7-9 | TGTGCCAGCAGCTTAGGGACAGGGTATTCCTACGAGCAGTACTTC | CASSLGTGYSYEQYF
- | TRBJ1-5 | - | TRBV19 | TGTGCCAGTAGTATAAGTGGGGTCATCAATCAGCCCCAGCATTTT | CASSISGVINQPQHF
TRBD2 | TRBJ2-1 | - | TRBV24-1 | TGTGCCACCAGTGAACTGGGGACTAGCGGGCGTAGGTTCTTC | CATSELGTSGRRFF
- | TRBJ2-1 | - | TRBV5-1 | TGCGCCAGCAGCCAGGTAAACTCCTACAATGAGCAGTTCTTC | CASSQVNSYNEQFF
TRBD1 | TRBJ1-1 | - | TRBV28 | TGTGCCAGCAGCCCTCAGGACAGGTTCCGCGCGTTGAACACTGAAGCTTTCTTT | CASSPQDRFRALNTEAFF
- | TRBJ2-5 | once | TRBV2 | TGTGCCAGCAGTGGTACGGAGAAAGAGACCCAGTACTTC | CASSGTEKETQYF